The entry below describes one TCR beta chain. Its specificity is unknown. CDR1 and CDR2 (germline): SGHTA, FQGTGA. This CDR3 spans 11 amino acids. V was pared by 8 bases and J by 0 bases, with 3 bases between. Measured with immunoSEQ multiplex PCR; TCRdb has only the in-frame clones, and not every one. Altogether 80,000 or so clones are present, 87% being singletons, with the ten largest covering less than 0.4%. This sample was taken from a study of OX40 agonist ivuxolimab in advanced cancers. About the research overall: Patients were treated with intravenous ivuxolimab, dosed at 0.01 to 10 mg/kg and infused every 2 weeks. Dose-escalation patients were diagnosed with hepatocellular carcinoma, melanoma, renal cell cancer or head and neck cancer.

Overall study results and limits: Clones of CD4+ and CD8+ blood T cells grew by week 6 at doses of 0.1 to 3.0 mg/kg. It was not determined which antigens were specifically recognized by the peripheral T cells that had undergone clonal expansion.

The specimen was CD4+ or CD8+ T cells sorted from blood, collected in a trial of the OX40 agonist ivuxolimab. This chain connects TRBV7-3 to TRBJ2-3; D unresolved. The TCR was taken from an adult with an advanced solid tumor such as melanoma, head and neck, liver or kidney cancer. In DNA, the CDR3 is TGTGCCAGCGGTAGCACAGATACGCAGTATTTT. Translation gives CASGSTDTQYF.